This T cell receptor (beta chain) was recorded in a study of blood T cell repertoires in COVID-19. Study summary: Some COVID-19 samples were acute and others convalescent; all came from the United States, Italy and Spain. The analysed material was cDNA or gDNA that came from T cells, B-cell-depleted T cells, or PBMCs.

Profiling relied on immunoSEQ multiplex PCR, and the TCRdb table lists in-frame clones only, not all of them. The profile covers around 30,000 clones, with approximately 86% appearing a single time and about 1.9% taken by the ten largest. With V trimmed by 1 base and J by 2 bases, 17 bases remained unmatched. Germline V gives CDR1 MDHEN, CDR2 SYDVKM. This CDR3 has 20 residues. The sequenced sample consisted of peripheral blood. The chain links TRBV28 to TRBJ1-5; 7 nucleotides agree with TRBD1. The sequence derives from a man aged 50 to 60 with active or convalescent COVID-19. For the CDR3, the DNA is TGTGCCAGCAGTTTATCCGACTTACTCCGGGACAGAGGGGGCAATCAGCCCCAGCATTTT. It specifies CASSLSDLLRDRGGNQPQHF.